Each of the 27 T cell receptor beta chains below was sequenced from the same sample in a study of technical replicates of blood from several donors. Clones were read by immunoSEQ multiplex PCR, and TCRdb kept only the in-frame ones, dropping some. The sample has around 72,000 clones, approximately 90% seen once. Sample: PBMCs. The receptor set was obtained from a human donor in good health. Some clones in this sample may be carry-over from other donors' samples.

CDR3 nucleotides: TGTGCCAGCAAGGAGCGGGGGATATACGAGCAGTACTTC. Residues: CASKERGIYEQYF. This chain connects TRBV6-5 to TRBJ2-7; 8 bases match TRBD2. After removal of 7 bases from V and 4 bases from J, the junction contained 6 bases not matched to a gene. This CDR3 contains 13 residues. In germline, CDR1 is MNHEY, CDR2 SVGAGI.

V gene TRBV10-2 combines with J gene TRBJ1-2; D may be TRBD1 (5 bases). CDR1 is WSHSY, CDR2 SAAADI, per germline. This CDR3 has 16 residues. Trimming took off 3 bases at V and 4 bases at J, with 18 bases between the two ends. CDR3 in amino acids: CASSETRRTFGYGYTF. Here the CDR3 DNA reads TGCGCCAGCAGTGAAACGCGACGGACATTTGGCTATGGCTACACCTTC.

This chain links TRBV7-9 with TRBJ2-5; 9 bases align to TRBD2. The germline gives CDR1 SEHNR, CDR2 FQNEAQ (reference sequence). The V segment lost 7 bases and the J segment 5 bases; nucleotides outside the gene matches: 8. This CDR3 is built from 14 residues. DNA of the CDR3: TGTGCCAGCAAGGCGGGAGGGCCGTTGGAGACCCAGTACTTC. Its protein product is CASKAGGPLETQYF.

The V and J genes are TRBV30 and TRBJ1-6; D uncertain. The CDR3 has 13 residues. Trimming pared 4 bases from V and 5 bases from J, leaving 9 bases between. Germline-derived CDR1 and CDR2 are GTSNPN and SVGIG (reference sequence). The CDR3 region is CAWTAGDNSPLHF. CDR3 in DNA: TGTGCCTGGACAGCCGGGGATAATTCACCCCTCCACTTT.

The V call is TRBV9, the J call TRBJ1-2; D remains unclear. Trimming stripped 3 bases from V and 0 bases from J, with 6 bases between. The CDR3 is 13 amino acids. Per the germline V gene, CDR1 is SGDLS and CDR2 is YYNGEE. Here the CDR3 DNA reads TGTGCCAGCAGCGGGAGTACTAACTATGGCTACACCTTC. It encodes CASSGSTNYGYTF.

The rearrangement links TRBV5-6 to TRBJ1-1; no clear D. V dropped 4 bases and J dropped 1 base, with 8 bases sitting between them. Germline values: CDR1 SGHDT, CDR2 YYEEEE. The CDR3 has 13 residues. The CDR3 coding sequence is TGTGCCAGCAGCACTAAAGAGAACACTGAAGCTTTCTTT. It encodes CASSTKENTEAFF.

The V and J genes are TRBV19 and TRBJ2-1; weak D call: TRBD1 (7 bases). CDR1 LNHDA and CDR2 SQIVND come from the germline V gene (reference sequence). The CDR3 totals 16 residues. Deletions cut 4 bases from V and 3 bases from J, with 16 bases between. The CDR3 loop is CASSTRGGGNYNEQFF. The CDR3, as DNA: TGTGCCAGTAGTACCCGAGGAGGGGGCAACTACAATGAGCAGTTCTTC.

The gene calls are TRBV7-2 and TRBJ1-5; 9 nucleotides line up with TRBD1. Germline V lookup: CDR1 SGHTA, CDR2 FQGNSA. CDR3 length: 15 amino acids. After removal of 2 bases from V and 4 bases from J, the junction contained 3 bases not matched to a gene. CDR3 sequence reads: CASSLRTGVNQPQHF. The CDR3 nucleotides are TGTGCCAGCAGCTTACGGACAGGGGTTAATCAGCCCCAGCATTTT.

This clone showed up just a few times. This chain joins TRBV19 and TRBJ1-3; 10 bases are a match to TRBD1. J gave up 4 bases and V 6 bases, and 12 bases lay outside the gene matches. The CDR3 length is 17 residues. Germline CDR1 reads LNHDA; CDR2 reads SQIVND (reference sequence). The CDR3: CASRPTGGAPGGNTIYF. The CDR3 nucleotides are TGTGCCAGTAGGCCGACAGGGGGCGCGCCCGGAGGAAACACCATATATTTT.

This clone appeared once. The chain carries TRBV5-1 and TRBJ2-1, with 9 nucleotides matching TRBD1. CDR3 length: 15 amino acids. V trimming: 4 bases; J trimming: 4 bases; junction bases outside the gene matches: 6. Germline CDR1 SGHRS, CDR2 YFSETQ. CDR3 nucleotide sequence: TGCGCCAGCAGCCCCGGGACAGGGTTTTACAATGAGCAGTTCTTC. Its translation is CASSPGTGFYNEQFF.

V gene TRBV27 combines with J gene TRBJ2-5; 8 bases agree with TRBD2. Germline loops: CDR1 MNHEY, CDR2 SMNVEV (reference sequence). This CDR3 comprises 15 residues. V was pared by 3 bases and J by 5 bases, with 8 bases of the junction left unmatched. The CDR3: CASSFLRGGMETQYF. For the CDR3, the DNA is TGTGCCAGCAGTTTCCTCCGGGGGGGTATGGAGACCCAGTACTTC.

Here the CDR3 DNA reads TGTGCCAGCAGCCGGGGACACGGCGGCGGGGGCTACACCTTC. Translated, it gives CASSRGHGGGGYTF. This chain connects TRBV7-2 to TRBJ1-2; tentatively, D is TRBD1 (6 bases). Trimming left V 5 bases short and J 8 bases short, with 18 bases between. This CDR3 spans 14 amino acids. CDR1 SGHTA and CDR2 FQGNSA come from the germline V gene.

This chain uses TRBV1 with TRBJ1-1. TRBV1 is reported as a pseudogene. The CDR3 loop spans 14 amino acids. The CDR3 here is CTSSHPKRGTEAFF. For the CDR3, the DNA is TGCACCAGCAGCCACCCGAAGCGTGGCACTGAAGCTTTCTTT.

The V and J genes are TRBV6-6 and TRBJ2-7; 8 bases match TRBD2. The CDR3 length is 14 residues. The germline V gene encodes CDR1 MNHNY and CDR2 SVGAGI (reference sequence). V shed 0 bases, J shed 4 bases, and the junction held 2 bases outside the gene matches. Written as DNA, the CDR3 is TGTGCCAGCAGTTACTCGGGACTAGATTACGAGCAGTACTTC. It is translated as CASSYSGLDYEQYF.

This clone was observed a single time. This chain connects TRBV20-1 to TRBJ1-1; D not resolved. Germline V lookup: CDR1 DFQATT, CDR2 SNEGSKA (reference sequence). This CDR3 is 11 amino acids long. Trimming stripped 3 bases from V and 5 bases from J, with 7 bases between. CDR3 DNA sequence: TGCAGTGCTAGCTTGAGGACTGAAGCTTTCTTT. This sequence encodes CSASLRTEAFF.

This sequence joins TRBV18 and TRBJ1-5; D perhaps matches TRBD1 (5 bases). This CDR3 comprises 16 residues. Trimming shortened V by 2 bases and J by 2 bases, and 13 bases separated the two germline ends. CDR1 and CDR2 from the germline V gene are KGHSH and LQKENI. DNA of the CDR3: TGTGCCAGCTCACCATCACAGGAGAATGGCAATCAGCCCCAGCATTTT. Amino acids: CASSPSQENGNQPQHF.

This clone has just one count. V usage is TRBV7-2 and J usage is TRBJ2-1, with TRBD2 identical over 13 bases. Per the germline V gene, CDR1 is SGHTA and CDR2 is FQGNSA. There are 18 residues in the CDR3. V lost 5 bases and J lost 9; bases outside the gene matches: 16. This CDR3 reads CASSARMKLAGGMSEQFF. The CDR3 bases are TGTGCCAGCAGCGCCCGAATGAAACTAGCGGGAGGGATGAGTGAGCAGTTCTTC. The whole variable domain, filled in from reference TRBV7-2 and TRBJ2-1, reads GAGVSQSPSNKVTEKGKDVELRCDPISGHTALYWYRQSLGQGLEFLIYFQGNSAPDKSGLPSDRFSAERTGGSVSTLTIQRTQQEDSAVYLCASSARMKLAGGMSEQFFGPGTRLTVL.

The V gene is TRBV4-3, the J gene TRBJ1-2, with TRBD1 identical over 7 bases. The CDR3 extends over 16 amino acids. Trimming took 0 bases from V and 5 from J; bases not matched to a gene: 9. The V gene's germline CDR1 is LGHNA and CDR2 YSLEER. For the CDR3, the DNA is TGCGCCAGCAGCCAAGAAGGCGGGACAGTCCTATATGGCTACACCTTC. Translation: CASSQEGGTVLYGYTF.

The CDR3 nucleotides are TGTGCCAGCAGCTTACTAGCGATGGGCACAGATACGCAGTATTTT. Its translation: CASSLLAMGTDTQYF. This rearrangement joins TRBV7-9 to TRBJ2-3, with TRBD2 as a possible D gene (6 bases). Trimming took 2 bases from V and 1 from J, leaving 10 bases between them. The CDR3 spans 15 residues. The germline CDR1 and CDR2 sequences are SEHNR and FQNEAQ (reference sequence).

The chain couples TRBV7-9 to TRBJ1-4, with TRBD1 matching over 8 bases. J gave up 4 bases and V 8 bases, and 6 bases lay outside the gene matches. Per the germline V gene, CDR1 is SEHNR and CDR2 is FQNEAQ (reference sequence). This CDR3 is 14 amino acids long. This chain's CDR3 is CASAPGGRNEKLFF. CDR3 sequence (DNA): TGTGCCAGCGCCCCAGGGGGCCGTAATGAAAAACTGTTTTTT.

The rearrangement links TRBV7-2 to TRBJ1-1; perhaps TRBD1 as D (6 bases). This CDR3 is built from 15 residues. Per the germline V gene, CDR1 is SGHTA and CDR2 is FQGNSA. V dropped 6 bases and J dropped 3 bases, with 17 bases sitting between them. The DNA for the CDR3 is TGTGCCAGCAGTTTACAGGGTAGGGAGGACACTGAAGCTTTCTTT. It is translated as CASSLQGREDTEAFF. Combining the CDR3 with reference TRBV7-2 and TRBJ1-1 gives the whole variable domain GAGVSQSPSNKVTEKGKDVELRCDPISGHTALYWYRQSLGQGLEFLIYFQGNSAPDKSGLPSDRFSAERTGGSVSTLTIQRTQQEDSAVYLCASSLQGREDTEAFFGQGTRLTVV.

This clone has a single count. V gene TRBV19 combines with J gene TRBJ1-2; TRBD1 is a possible D gene (6 bases). The germline V gene has CDR1 LNHDA and CDR2 SQIVND (reference sequence). This CDR3 contains 13 residues. V was cut by 4 bases and J by 7 bases, with 13 bases left in between. DNA of the CDR3: TGTGCCAGTAGTAACCAACAGGGCGGTGGCTACACCTTC. It translates to CASSNQQGGGYTF.

This clone was counted a single time. In DNA form, the CDR3 reads TGTGCCAGCTCATTCTTAGTGGACTCTGGGCAGTTCTTC. It yields the protein CASSFLVDSGQFF. V is TRBV18 and J is TRBJ2-1; possibly TRBD2 for D (5 bases). CDR3 length equals 13 residues. Trimming cost V 5 bases and J 12 bases, with 17 bases left between them. Germline V lookup: CDR1 KGHSH, CDR2 LQKENI.

This clone was observed once. The chain links TRBV15 to TRBJ1-4; the match to TRBD1 covers 7 bases. Unmatched junction bases numbered 3, after V lost 1 base and J lost 4 bases. The CDR3 covers 15 residues. Germline V gene lookup returns CDR1 LNHNV and CDR2 YYDKDF (reference sequence). The CDR3 protein is CATSRGTGDNEKLFF. For the CDR3, the DNA is TGTGCCACCAGCAGAGGTACAGGGGATAATGAAAAACTGTTTTTT. Drawing the rest from reference TRBV15 and TRBJ1-4, the complete variable domain is DAMVIQNPRYQVTQFGKPVTLSCSQTLNHNVMYWYQQKSSQAPKLLFHYYDKDFNNEADTPDNFQSRRPNTSFCFLDIRSPGLGDTAMYLCATSRGTGDNEKLFFGSGTQLSVL.

The CDR3 coding sequence is TGTGCCAGCCGTCCCGGGACAGGGTTGGGCACTGAAGCTTTCTTT. This gives the protein CASRPGTGLGTEAFF. This chain connects TRBV6-1 to TRBJ1-1, with 9 bases fitting TRBD1. V was clipped by 8 bases and J by 4 bases; unmatched bases: 11. The CDR3 runs to 15 residues. In germline, CDR1 is MNHNS, CDR2 SASEGT.

This rearrangement joins TRBV7-8 to TRBJ2-7; 9 bases match TRBD2. This CDR3 spans 16 amino acids. The trim removed 1 base at V and 1 base at J, leaving 5 bases unmatched. Germline assignment: CDR1 SGHVS and CDR2 FQNEAQ. DNA of the CDR3: TGTGCCAGCAGCTTAGGGCGGACTAGCGTTTCCTACGAGCAGTACTTC. Translation gives CASSLGRTSVSYEQYF. Using reference TRBV7-8 and TRBJ2-7 for the parts outside the CDR3, the full variable domain is GAGVSQSPRYKVAKRGQDVALRCDPISGHVSLFWYQQALGQGPEFLTYFQNEAQLDKSGLPSDRFFAERPEGSVSTLKIQRTQQEDSAVYLCASSLGRTSVSYEQYFGPGTRLTVT.

The V call is TRBV11-2, the J call TRBJ2-1; 9 bases fit TRBD2. This CDR3 has 16 amino acids. J was trimmed by 4 bases and V by 5 bases; bases with no gene match: 9. Germline lookup yields CDR1 SGHAT and CDR2 FQNNGV. CDR3 sequence reads: CASSRLGAGGYNEQFF. CDR3 in DNA: TGTGCCAGCAGCCGCCTGGGGGCGGGAGGGTACAATGAGCAGTTCTTC.